Sequencing of this T cell receptor (beta chain) was carried out in a study of esophageal squamous cell carcinoma under preoperative chemotherapy. Study-wide results and caveats: After paclitaxel-nedaplatin, abundant clones were more likely to contract than amplify.

There are many counts of this clonotype. The target antigen is unknown. This sample's time point: before preoperative PTX-NDP chemotherapy. Preoperative chemotherapy with paclitaxel-nedaplatin was given to patients before surgery. After removal of 6 bases from V and 4 bases from J, the junction contained 14 bases not matched to a gene. Germline values: CDR1 SGHTA, CDR2 FQGNSA. The CDR3 spans 17 residues. TCRdb reanalysed the PCR reads using MiXCR and keeps one entry per CDR3 protein. The repertoire has over 15,000 distinct CDR3 sequences, roughly half of them found once; the top ten carry around 29%. This sample was obtained from a patient given preoperative chemotherapy. The chain joins TRBV7-2 to TRBJ2-3, with 9 bases identical to TRBD2. This sequence originates from a human donor with esophageal squamous cell carcinoma. The donor label of this sample is uncertain. In nucleotides, the CDR3 is TGTGCCAGCAGGATACTAGGTAGCGGGAGTATCGCAGATACGCAGTATTTT. This gives the protein CASRILGSGSIADTQYF.